These T cell receptor beta chains were read from a single sample in a study of T cells expressing NK-cell markers. TCRdb re-called the 5' RACE reads and gives one entry per CDR3 protein, without DNA. There are 300,000 to 450,000 distinct CDR3 sequences in the sample, with roughly 5.2% held by the top ten. The material sequenced was blood T cells: a sorted CD56 or NKG2C T cell subset, CD4+ or CD8+ T cells, or bulk PBMC T cells (not recorded which). Receptors were obtained from a man aged 18-75 years in good health. The CDR3 runs from the conserved cysteine through the conserved F or W.

V gene	J gene	CDR3 protein
TRBV6-1	TRBJ1-1	CASSVEGRGRSFF
TRBV2	TRBJ2-3	CASSLSSRGGPDTQYF
TRBV5-1	TRBJ2-5	CASSFSGGVYQETQYF
TRBV19	TRBJ1-5	CASSMKRNLNQPQHF
TRBV20-1	TRBJ2-3	CSAPGSGGALDTQYF
TRBV6-2/TRBV6-3	TRBJ1-3	CASSHRDSPFSGNTIYF
TRBV5-1	TRBJ1-1	CASSGGLHDLNTEAFF
TRBV3-1	TRBJ2-5	CASSQDRARETQYF
TRBV12-3/TRBV12-4	TRBJ1-6	CASSLEGQGKSPLHF
TRBV2	TRBJ2-7	CASSSGQLVTYEQYF
TRBV20-1	TRBJ2-7	CSANLQGAEEQYF
TRBV7-3	TRBJ2-1	CASSLPYSGEPYNEQFF
TRBV5-1	TRBJ1-1	CASSPRGERGAEAFF
TRBV18	TRBJ1-5	CASSPTVGQPQHF
TRBV6-1	TRBJ2-3	CATFPGLTKDTQYF
TRBV10-3	TRBJ1-1	CAISEADRGPMRTEAFF
TRBV10-3	TRBJ1-5	CAISESFPNQPQHF
TRBV7-3	TRBJ2-2	CASSLTGTGTGELFF
TRBV11-2	TRBJ2-3	CASSFEGSGRTDTQYF
TRBV3-1	TRBJ1-6	CASSQIGAGKRPLHF
TRBV19	TRBJ2-7	CASSIPRDSSYEQYF
TRBV6-5	TRBJ2-2	CASSYGGQGTGELFF
TRBV18	TRBJ2-3	CASSPRAGGHSTDTQYF
TRBV6-1	TRBJ2-1	CASSVRPNKGFF
TRBV6-1	TRBJ2-5	CASRTPGRTQETQYF
TRBV6-1	TRBJ2-3	CASSRGLAVPDTQYF
TRBV2	TRBJ2-2	CASKFQTANTGELFF
TRBV12-3/TRBV12-4	TRBJ2-5	CASSSGPTKETQYF
TRBV4-2	TRBJ2-3	CASSPFDNKHTDTQYF
TRBV6-1	TRBJ1-5	CASSANGRGQPQHF
TRBV20-1	TRBJ2-7	CSAKRYYEQYF
TRBV6-1	TRBJ1-4	CASSEYGFEEKLFF
TRBV6-1	TRBJ1-6	CASSEVTLRTPLHF
TRBV19	TRBJ2-4	CASSPSGRLAKNIQYF
TRBV7-2	TRBJ2-3	CASSLGQLATDTQYF
TRBV20-1	TRBJ2-7	CSARAPTGGSSYEQYF
TRBV20-1	TRBJ1-1	CSAKTGGANKVILNTEAFF
TRBV11-2	TRBJ2-3	CASSFRDRNTDTQYF
TRBV4-1	TRBJ2-1	CASSQGRGGSGYNEQFF
TRBV5-1	TRBJ2-7	CASRSIAGAQGSEQYF
TRBV25-1	TRBJ2-1	CASSGNRGRGPYNEQFF
TRBV13	TRBJ2-3	CASSLARRSPDTQYF
TRBV20-1	TRBJ2-7	CSTGFVGEQYF
TRBV7-9	TRBJ2-2	CASSQDRGRRELFF
TRBV5-8	TRBJ2-2	CASSSRGPRTGELFF
TRBV5-1	TRBJ1-1	CASRGRGGIMNTEAFF
TRBV5-6	TRBJ2-2	CASRPANTGELFF
TRBV19	TRBJ2-1	CASTQVGLAGGPSSYNEQFF
TRBV5-1	TRBJ2-2	CASVEGSSTGELFF
TRBV12-3/TRBV12-4	TRBJ2-2	CASNMVGELFF
TRBV7-3	TRBJ2-1	CASSTGTSGGGEQFF
TRBV5-4	TRBJ2-5	CASSSGGAGGKETQYF
TRBV20-1	TRBJ2-2	CSAKPGRTNTGELFF
TRBV5-1	TRBJ2-7	CASTTGGNYEQYF
TRBV5-1	TRBJ2-3	CASSLAAGVYTDTQYF
TRBV7-8	TRBJ2-5	CASSLTAGTSGQETQYF
TRBV7-8	TRBJ1-1	CASSSQGQNTEAFF
TRBV10-3	TRBJ2-1	CAISRTSGASSYNEQFF